A single sample is the source of the 13 T cell receptor beta chains below, sequenced in a study of cytomegalovirus exposure and HLA in healthy donors. PCR employed 60 Vbeta and 13 Jbeta primers. Assay: immunoSEQ multiplex PCR; the TCRdb copy retains only in-frame clones and omits some. The profile shows roughly 110,000 clones, about 64% of them singletons. Sequencing was done on a sample of PBMCs. These receptors all stem from a young man in good health and CMV-seropositive.

CDR3 bases: TGTGCCAGCAGCCCTTGGACAGGGACTAACACAGATACGCAGTATTTT. Its protein is CASSPWTGTNTDTQYF. The rearrangement joins TRBV11-2 to TRBJ2-3, with D maybe TRBD1 (8 bases). The CDR3 totals 16 residues. Trimming pared 5 bases from V and 2 bases from J, leaving 17 bases between. Germline V gene data show CDR1 as SGHAT and CDR2 as FQNNGV.

In this sample, this clone turned up a few times. CDR3 DNA: TGTGCCAGCAGCTTAACTGGGGCTTCAAGCAATGAGCAGTTCTTC. Its translation: CASSLTGASSNEQFF. The chain uses TRBV7-6 and TRBJ2-1, with D possibly being TRBD1 (5 bases). Germline CDR1 and CDR2: SGHVS and FNYEAQ. The CDR3 contains 15 residues. V was pared by 2 bases and J by 6 bases, with 14 bases between.

This clone has a handful of counts. The gene calls are TRBV4-1 and TRBJ2-2; 8 nucleotides line up with TRBD1. V lost 4 bases and J lost 0; bases outside the gene matches: 4. CDR3 length: 16 amino acids. CDR1 and CDR2 (germline): MGHRA, YSYEKL. The CDR3 DNA sequence: TGCGCCAGCAGCCGGGAACAGGGGGCGAACACCGGGGAGCTGTTTTTT. Encoded protein: CASSREQGANTGELFF.

Only a few counts were recorded for this clone. This chain connects TRBV6-5 to TRBJ1-6; D is undetermined. The CDR3 spans 16 residues. The V and J ends lost 2 bases and 0 bases respectively, with 8 bases between them. Germline V gives CDR1 MNHEY, CDR2 SVGAGI. CDR3 coding DNA: TGTGCCAGCAGTTACATTCGCAGCTCCTATAATTCACCCCTCCACTTT. Residues: CASSYIRSSYNSPLHF.

This clone has a single count. DNA of the CDR3: TGTGCCAGCAGCTTATTAGCGTTAGGGACAGATACGCAGTATTTT. Amino acid sequence: CASSLLALGTDTQYF. The chain recombines TRBV7-9 with TRBJ2-3; possible D gene TRBD2, 5 bases. The CDR3 runs 15 residues. CDR1 SEHNR and CDR2 FQNEAQ come from the germline V gene (reference sequence). Deletions cut 2 bases from V and 3 bases from J, with 12 bases between.

V is TRBV15 and J is TRBJ1-2; tentative D call: TRBD1 (6 bases). The CDR3 contains 14 residues. V was pared by 0 bases and J by 7 bases, with 12 bases between. Germline V gene sequence: CDR1 LNHNV, CDR2 YYDKDF (reference sequence). CDR3 region: CATSRDRGAPGYTF. The CDR3 bases are TGTGCCACCAGCAGAGATCGGGGGGCTCCTGGCTACACCTTC.

This clone occurred a few times. J is TRBJ2-2 and V is TRBV29-1; a possible D gene is TRBD1 (5 bases). The germline CDR1 and CDR2 sequences are SQVTM and ANQGSEA. Trimming removed 6 bases at V and 0 bases at J, with 8 bases between. The CDR3 sequence is 13 residues long. CDR3 sequence (DNA): TGCAGCGTCAGACAGACGAACACCGGGGAGCTGTTTTTT. It codes for CSVRQTNTGELFF.

The chain links TRBV5-1 to TRBJ1-1; D unclear. V lost 0 bases and J lost 6, with 12 bases in between. The CDR3 length is 14 residues. Germline lookup yields CDR1 SGHRS and CDR2 YFSETQ. For the CDR3, the DNA is TGCGCCAGCAGCTTGGAGCCGGGGTTAGCTGAAGCTTTCTTT. Protein product: CASSLEPGLAEAFF. The whole variable domain, filled in from reference TRBV5-1 and TRBJ1-1, reads KAGVTQTPRYLIKTRGQQVTLSCSPISGHRSVSWYQQTPGQGLQFLFEYFSETQRNKGNFPGRFSGRQFSNSRSEMNVSTLELGDSALYLCASSLEPGLAEAFFGQGTRLTVV.

The rearrangement joins TRBV7-9 to TRBJ1-6, with D tentatively TRBD1 (5 bases). From germline, CDR1 is SEHNR and CDR2 FQNEAQ (reference sequence). The CDR3 has 15 residues. With 5 bases removed from V and 10 bases from J, the gap between germline ends came to 18 bases. The CDR3 region is CASSRAGVGNSPLHF. In DNA, the CDR3 is TGTGCCAGCAGCCGAGCGGGGGTTGGGAACTCACCCCTCCACTTT.

The V and J genes are TRBV6-5 and TRBJ2-7, with TRBD1 matching 10 bases. Germline trimming cut 2 bases from V and 4 bases from J; bases unmatched to any gene: 2. This CDR3 has 14 residues. Germline-derived CDR1 and CDR2 are MNHEY and SVGAGI. CDR3 sequence reads: CASSYMGQGYEQYF. CDR3 nucleotide sequence: TGTGCCAGCAGTTACATGGGACAGGGGTACGAGCAGTACTTC.

CDR3 loop: CASGALAGGPETQYF. Here the CDR3 DNA reads TGTGCCAGCGGAGCCCTAGCGGGGGGGCCGGAGACCCAGTACTTC. This chain links TRBV2 with TRBJ2-5; 12 positions agree with TRBD2. The CDR3 sequence is 15 residues long. The V segment lost 8 bases and the J segment 5 bases; nucleotides outside the gene matches: 9. Germline V lookup: CDR1 SNHLY, CDR2 FYNNEI.

The chain joins TRBV5-1 to TRBJ2-2; 8 bases fit TRBD2. V shed 4 bases, J shed 2 bases, and the junction held 7 bases outside the gene matches. CDR3 length equals 16 residues. Germline values: CDR1 SGHRS, CDR2 YFSETQ. The CDR3 is CASSTRLATNTGELFF. CDR3 DNA sequence: TGCGCCAGCAGCACAAGACTAGCGACAAACACCGGGGAGCTGTTTTTT.

V gene TRBV7-2 combines with J gene TRBJ1-2; TRBD1 aligns across 8 bases. V was pared by 5 bases and J by 2 bases, with 1 base of the junction left unmatched. This CDR3 has 13 amino acids. CDR1 is SGHTA and CDR2 is FQGNSA in the germline V gene. This chain's CDR3 is CASSRQGNYGYTF. For the CDR3, the DNA is TGTGCCAGCAGCAGACAGGGGAACTATGGCTACACCTTC.